Shown below are 4 T cell receptor beta chains from a single sample sequenced in a study of identifying expanded T cells in peripheral blood. Using immunoSEQ multiplex PCR, the repertoire was profiled, and TCRdb retains in-frame clones only, with some absent. The profile shows approximately 86,000 clones, 70% to 90% of them singletons. The sequencing input was blood. The receptors shown here come from a person aged 18 to 75 in good health.

In this sample, this clone turned up once. V is TRBV4-3 and J is TRBJ1-1; D gene ambiguous. V was clipped by 1 base and J by 6 bases, with 12 bases between them. There are 14 residues in the CDR3. The V gene's germline CDR1 is LGHNA and CDR2 YSLEER. CDR3 protein: CASSQGVEGSEAFF. The CDR3 DNA sequence: TGCGCCAGCAGCCAAGGGGTGGAAGGATCTGAAGCTTTCTTT.

This chain joins TRBV5-5 and TRBJ2-7; D may match TRBD1 or TRBD2 (6 bases each). The CDR3 loop spans 14 amino acids. Between the trimmed V and J ends, which lost 0 bases and 5 bases, there was a span of 12 bases. Per germline, CDR1 SGHKS and CDR2 YYEKEE (reference sequence). The CDR3 sequence: CASSLDRGHDEQYF. CDR3 DNA: TGTGCCAGCAGCTTGGACCGGGGGCATGACGAGCAGTACTTC.

The chain employs TRBV19 and TRBJ1-2, with 7 positions matching TRBD1. The V gene's germline CDR1 is LNHDA and CDR2 SQIVND (reference sequence). V lost 1 base, J lost 8 bases, and 16 bases stayed unmatched. This CDR3 comprises 17 residues. This chain's CDR3 is CASSIGRQGTVRKGYTF. The CDR3 coding sequence is TGTGCCAGTAGTATAGGCCGACAGGGAACGGTTCGAAAAGGCTACACCTTC.

The rearrangement uses TRBV7-5 and TRBJ1-6. TRBV7-5 is designated a pseudogene. The CDR3 is made up of 17 amino acids. CDR3 residues: CARSLVEGTSYNSPLHF. The CDR3 DNA reads as TGTGCCAGAAGCTTAGTTGAGGGGACCTCCTATAATTCACCCCTCCACTTT.